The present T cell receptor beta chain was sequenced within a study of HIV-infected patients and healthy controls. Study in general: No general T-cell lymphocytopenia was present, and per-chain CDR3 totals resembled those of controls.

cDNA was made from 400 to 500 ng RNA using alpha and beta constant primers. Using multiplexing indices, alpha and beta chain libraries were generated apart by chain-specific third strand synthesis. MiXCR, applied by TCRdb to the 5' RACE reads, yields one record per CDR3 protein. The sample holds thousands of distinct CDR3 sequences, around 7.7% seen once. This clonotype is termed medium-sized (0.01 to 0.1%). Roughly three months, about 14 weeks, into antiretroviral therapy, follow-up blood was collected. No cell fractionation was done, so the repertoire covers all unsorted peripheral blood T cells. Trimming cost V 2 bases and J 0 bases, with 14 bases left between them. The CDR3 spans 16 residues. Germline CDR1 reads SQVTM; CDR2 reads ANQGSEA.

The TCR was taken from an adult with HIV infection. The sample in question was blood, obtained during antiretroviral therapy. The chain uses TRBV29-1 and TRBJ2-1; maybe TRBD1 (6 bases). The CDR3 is CSVESPDSSSYNEQFF. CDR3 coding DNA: TGCAGCGTTGAATCCCCGGACAGTAGCTCCTACAATGAGCAGTTCTTC.